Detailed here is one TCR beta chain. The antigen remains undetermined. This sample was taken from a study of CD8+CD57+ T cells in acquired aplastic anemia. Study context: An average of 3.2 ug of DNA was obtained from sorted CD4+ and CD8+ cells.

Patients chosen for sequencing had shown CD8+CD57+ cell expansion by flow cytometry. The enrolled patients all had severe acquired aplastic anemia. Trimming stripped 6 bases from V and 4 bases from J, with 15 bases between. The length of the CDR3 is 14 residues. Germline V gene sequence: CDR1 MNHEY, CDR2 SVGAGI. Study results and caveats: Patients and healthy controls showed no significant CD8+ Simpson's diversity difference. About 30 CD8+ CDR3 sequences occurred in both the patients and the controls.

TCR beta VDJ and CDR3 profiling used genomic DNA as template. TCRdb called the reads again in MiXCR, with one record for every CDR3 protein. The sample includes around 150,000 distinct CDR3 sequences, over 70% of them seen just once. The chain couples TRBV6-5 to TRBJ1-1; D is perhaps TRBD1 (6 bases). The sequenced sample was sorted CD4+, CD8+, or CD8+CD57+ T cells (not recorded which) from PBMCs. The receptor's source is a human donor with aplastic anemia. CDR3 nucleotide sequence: TGTGCCAGCAGAAGGGCAGGGGAACGCACTGAAGCTTTCTTT. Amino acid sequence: CASRRAGERTEAFF.